These 13 T cell receptor beta chains originate from one sample sequenced in a study of cytomegalovirus exposure and HLA in healthy donors. The PCR had 60 Vbeta and 13 Jbeta primers. Here immunoSEQ multiplex PCR was the method, and the copy in TCRdb shows in-frame clones only, minus some. Among some 170,000 clones listed, approximately 80% were seen once. The specimen was PBMCs. The receptors were gathered from a man aged 18 to 30 in good health and CMV-seropositive.

On this clone: Without the conserved terminal phenylalanine or tryptophan, this CDR3 likely stems from a read error. CDR3 in DNA: TGTGCCAGTATCCCCGGGACAGGGAAAGGCCTTTCACCCCTCCACCTT. This gives the protein CASIPGTGKGLSPLHL. J is TRBJ1-6 and V is TRBV19, with 9 bases lining up with TRBD1. This CDR3 comprises 16 residues. Germline trimming cut 7 bases from V and 9 bases from J; bases unmatched to any gene: 13. From germline, CDR1 is LNHDA and CDR2 SQIVND (reference sequence).

J is TRBJ2-7 and V is TRBV2; 9 bases fit TRBD2. The J segment lost 3 bases and the V segment lost 8 bases, leaving 17 bases of the junction unmatched. Germline loops: CDR1 SNHLY, CDR2 FYNNEI. This CDR3 spans 17 amino acids. This CDR3 reads CASSRGVAGVGVYEQYF. As DNA, the CDR3 is TGTGCCAGCTCCCGGGGGGTAGCGGGAGTTGGGGTCTACGAGCAGTACTTC.

The chain joins TRBV27 to TRBJ2-1; the match to TRBD2 covers 7 bases. The CDR3 is 15 amino acids. Germline V CDR1 and CDR2: MNHEY, SMNVEV (reference sequence). V was pared by 5 bases and J by 7 bases, with 11 bases of the junction left unmatched. CDR3 protein: CASSPLGGGGNEQFF. The CDR3, as DNA: TGTGCCAGCAGTCCATTGGGGGGGGGTGGTAATGAGCAGTTCTTC.

The rearrangement joins TRBV15 to TRBJ2-7; TRBD1 aligns across 9 bases. V dropped 1 base and J dropped 0; count of bases not matched to a gene: 4. Per germline, CDR1 LNHNV and CDR2 YYDKDF (reference sequence). The CDR3 is 16 residues long. CDR3 DNA sequence: TGTGCCACCAGCAGAGTAACGGACAGGGGCTCCTACGAGCAGTACTTC. The encoded protein is CATSRVTDRGSYEQYF.

The rearrangement joins TRBV29-1 to TRBJ2-7; the D gene is possibly TRBD2 (6 bases). The CDR3 extends over 12 amino acids. Germline V gene lookup returns CDR1 SQVTM and CDR2 ANQGSEA. V was cut by 4 bases and J by 1 base, with 8 bases left in between. The CDR3 is CSVGGDSYEQYF. The CDR3 nucleotides are TGCAGCGTTGGGGGGGATTCCTACGAGCAGTACTTC.

The chain employs TRBV18 and TRBJ1-3; unclear D gene. The CDR3 is made up of 14 amino acids. The germline V gene encodes CDR1 KGHSH and CDR2 LQKENI. The germline V and J ends were trimmed by 3 bases and 2 bases, with 8 bases remaining between them. The CDR3 nucleotides read TGTGCCAGCTCACCGTGGCAAGCTGGAAACACCATATATTTT. Amino acids: CASSPWQAGNTIYF.

This clone was counted between two and nine times. The chain is built from TRBV29-1 and TRBJ2-7; 14 bases are a match to TRBD2. The CDR3 is made up of 16 amino acids. Germline-derived CDR1 and CDR2 are SQVTM and ANQGSEA. V shed 6 bases, J shed 4 bases, and the junction held 11 bases outside the gene matches. CDR3 sequence (DNA): TGCAGCGTCTCCGGGACTAGCGGGAGTAGAGGATACGAGCAGTACTTC. Translation gives CSVSGTSGSRGYEQYF.

This chain uses TRBV19 with TRBJ1-5, with a weak D call TRBD1 (5 bases). The germline gives CDR1 LNHDA, CDR2 SQIVND (reference sequence). Trimming stripped 6 bases from V and 5 bases from J, with 14 bases between. This CDR3 comprises 14 residues. Here the CDR3 DNA reads TGTGCCAGTAGAACCGACAGAGAATATCAGCCCCAGCATTTT. Protein product: CASRTDREYQPQHF.

The gene calls are TRBV21-1 and TRBJ2-6; the D call in the table, TRBD2, was not verified against the DNA. TRBV21-1 is reported as a pseudogene. The CDR3 consists of 17 residues. The CDR3 DNA reads TGTGCCAGCAGCAAAGGGGACTTATGCTCTGGGGCCAACGTCCTGACTTTC. It translates to CASSKGDLCSGANVLTF.

The CDR3 sequence: CASSNTGAGYTF. In DNA form, the CDR3 reads TGCGCCAGCAGCAATACAGGGGCCGGCTACACCTTC. The chain employs TRBV10-1 and TRBJ1-2; 7 bases agree with TRBD1. In germline, CDR1 is WNHNN, CDR2 SYGVQD (reference sequence). The CDR3 has 12 amino acids. Losses at the gene ends were 6 bases for V and 8 bases for J; bases not matched to a gene: 6.

V gene TRBV7-8 combines with J gene TRBJ2-3; D remains unclear. The CDR3 is 12 amino acids. Deletions cut 4 bases from V and 10 bases from J, with 12 bases between. Germline V gene data show CDR1 as SGHVS and CDR2 as FQNEAQ. CDR3 loop: CASSSGTVAQYF. The CDR3 region has the DNA TGTGCCAGCAGCTCTGGAACAGTTGCGCAGTATTTT. The variable domain in full, with the rest retrieved from reference TRBV7-8 and TRBJ2-3, is GAGVSQSPRYKVAKRGQDVALRCDPISGHVSLFWYQQALGQGPEFLTYFQNEAQLDKSGLPSDRFFAERPEGSVSTLKIQRTQQEDSAVYLCASSSGTVAQYFGPGTRLTVL.

The chain has TRBV10-3 and TRBJ2-2; 14 nucleotides align to TRBD2. The germline CDR1 and CDR2 sequences are ENHRY and SYGVKD. Trimming at V came to 8 bases and at J to 0 bases, leaving 8 bases not matched to a gene. The CDR3 runs to 18 residues. CDR3 protein: CAILLGLAGEANTGELFF. CDR3 nucleotide sequence: TGTGCCATCCTCCTGGGACTAGCGGGAGAGGCGAACACCGGGGAGCTGTTTTTT.

The V call is TRBV5-1, the J call TRBJ2-1, with D hard to call. V was shortened by 6 bases and J by 7 bases, with 17 bases between the two germline ends. This CDR3 has 14 residues. CDR1 and CDR2 (germline): SGHRS, YFSETQ. CDR3 bases: TGCGCCAGCAAAAGGCCATCAGCGTTAAATGAGCAGTTCTTC. Translating gives CASKRPSALNEQFF.